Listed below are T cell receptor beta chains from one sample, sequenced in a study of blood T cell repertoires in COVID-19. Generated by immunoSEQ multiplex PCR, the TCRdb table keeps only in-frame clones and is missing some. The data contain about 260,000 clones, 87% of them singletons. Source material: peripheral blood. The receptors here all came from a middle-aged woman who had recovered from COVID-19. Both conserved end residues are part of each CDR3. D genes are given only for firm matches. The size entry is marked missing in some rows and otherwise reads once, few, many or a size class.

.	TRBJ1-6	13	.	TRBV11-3	CASSYQRDSPLHF	TGTGCCAGCAGCTACCAGAGGGATTCACCCCTCCACTTT
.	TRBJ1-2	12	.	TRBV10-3	CAISESGYGYTF	TGTGCCATCAGTGAGTCCGGCTATGGCTACACCTTC
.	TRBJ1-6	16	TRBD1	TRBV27	CASSFRDRGGLSPLHF	TGTGCCAGCAGTTTCCGGGACAGGGGAGGACTCTCACCCCTCCACTTT
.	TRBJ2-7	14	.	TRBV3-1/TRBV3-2	CASSQDSTFYEQYF	TGTGCCAGCAGCCAAGATTCGACTTTCTACGAGCAGTACTTC
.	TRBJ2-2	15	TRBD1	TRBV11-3	CASSLDRGNTGELFF	TGTGCCAGCAGCCTCGACAGGGGAAACACCGGGGAGCTGTTTTTT
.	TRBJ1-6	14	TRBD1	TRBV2	CASSPQGVDSPLHF	TGTGCCAGCAGTCCACAGGGGGTTGATTCACCCCTCCACTTT
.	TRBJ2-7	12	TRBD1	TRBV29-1	CSVGTGGDGQYF	TGCAGCGTTGGTACAGGGGGCGATGGGCAGTACTTC
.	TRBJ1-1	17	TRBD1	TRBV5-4	CASSSPGGGRMNTEAFF	TGTGCCAGCAGCTCCCCGGGAGGGGGCAGGATGAACACTGAAGCTTTCTTT
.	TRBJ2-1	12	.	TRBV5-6	CASSSLGAQQFF	TGTGCCAGCAGCTCGCTAGGGGCCCAGCAGTTCTTC
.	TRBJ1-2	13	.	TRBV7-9	CASSSGLGYGYTF	TGTGCCAGCAGCTCGGGTCTAGGCTATGGCTACACCTTC
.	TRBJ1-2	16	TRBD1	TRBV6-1	CASSEGLGGDDYGYTF	TGTGCCAGCAGTGAGGGTCTAGGGGGCGACGACTATGGCTACACCTTC
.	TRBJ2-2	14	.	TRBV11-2	CASILDRNTGELFF	TGTGCCAGCATACTGGACAGGAACACCGGGGAGCTGTTTTTT
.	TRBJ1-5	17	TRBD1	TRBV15	CATSRLPGQGGNQPQHF	TGTGCCACCAGCAGACTGCCGGGACAGGGAGGGAATCAGCCCCAGCATTTT
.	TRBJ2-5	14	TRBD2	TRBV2	CARGGRSYQETQYF	TGTGCCAGGGGGGGGAGATCGTACCAAGAGACCCAGTACTTC
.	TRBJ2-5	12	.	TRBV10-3	CAISSSQETQYF	TGTGCCATCTCAAGTAGTCAAGAGACCCAGTACTTC
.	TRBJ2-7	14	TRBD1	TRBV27	CASSLRQGRREQYF	TGTGCCAGCAGTTTAAGACAGGGGCGTCGGGAGCAGTACTTC
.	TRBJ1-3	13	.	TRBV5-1	CASSLDAENTIYF	TGCGCCAGCAGCTTGGACGCGGAGAACACCATATATTTT
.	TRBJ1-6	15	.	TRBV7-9	CASSFGEGEGSPLHF	TGTGCCAGCAGCTTTGGAGAAGGAGAAGGTTCACCCCTCCACTTT
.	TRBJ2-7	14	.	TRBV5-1	CASSPGGAAYEQYF	TGCGCCAGCAGCCCTGGGGGGGCAGCCTACGAGCAGTACTTC
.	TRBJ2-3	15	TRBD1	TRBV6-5	CASSRTRGRTDTQYF	TGTGCCAGCAGTCGCACCAGGGGGCGTACAGATACGCAGTATTTT
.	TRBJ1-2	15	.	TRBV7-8	CASSLGGGRVYGYTF	TGTGCCAGCAGCTTAGGGGGGGGCAGAGTCTATGGCTACACCTTC
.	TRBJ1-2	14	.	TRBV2	CASSAILGDWGYTF	TGTGCCAGCAGTGCAATCCTTGGGGACTGGGGCTACACCTTC
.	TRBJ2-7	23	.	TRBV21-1	CASSKPPTSRELPRLRSSYEQYF	TGTGCCAGCAGCAAACCGCCCACAAGTCGGGAGTTGCCTCGGTTGCGAAGTTCCTACGAGCAGTACTTC
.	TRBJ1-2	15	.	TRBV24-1	CATSDSTGGDYGYTF	TGTGCCACCAGTGACTCGACGGGGGGAGACTATGGCTACACCTTC
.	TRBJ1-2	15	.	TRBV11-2	CASSLTGGSPYGYTF	TGTGCCAGCAGCCTTACCGGCGGCAGTCCCTATGGCTACACCTTC
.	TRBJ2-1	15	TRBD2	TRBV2	CASAPELAGYNEQFF	TGTGCCAGCGCCCCCGAGCTAGCGGGCTACAATGAGCAGTTCTTC
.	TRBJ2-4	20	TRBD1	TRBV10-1	CASSESALGQGVHGKNIQYF	TGCGCCAGCAGTGAGTCGGCATTAGGACAGGGCGTCCATGGCAAAAACATTCAGTACTTC
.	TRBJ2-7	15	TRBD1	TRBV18	CASSLGQGNLGEQYF	TGTGCCAGCTCACTAGGACAGGGAAATTTGGGCGAGCAGTACTTC
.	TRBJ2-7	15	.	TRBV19	CASSSRVFESYEQYF	TGTGCCAGTAGTTCCAGGGTTTTTGAGTCCTACGAGCAGTACTTC
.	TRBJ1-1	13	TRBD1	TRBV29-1	CSVETGIITEAFF	TGCAGCGTTGAGACAGGGATAATCACTGAAGCTTTCTTT
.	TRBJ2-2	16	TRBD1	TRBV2	CASSGMGQGYTGELFF	TGTGCCAGCAGTGGAATGGGACAGGGTTACACCGGGGAGCTGTTTTTT
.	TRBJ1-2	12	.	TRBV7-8	CASSRVGRSYTF	TGTGCCAGCAGCAGAGTAGGGAGGAGCTACACCTTC
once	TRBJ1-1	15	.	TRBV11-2	CASSLDLRMNTEAFF	TGTGCCAGCAGCTTAGATCTCCGTATGAACACTGAAGCTTTCTTT
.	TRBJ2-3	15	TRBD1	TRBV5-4	CASSLPPGGADTQYF	TGTGCCAGCAGCTTGCCCCCAGGGGGCGCAGATACGCAGTATTTT
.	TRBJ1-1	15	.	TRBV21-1	CASSLGAEMNTEAFF	TGTGCCAGCAGCTTGGGCGCCGAGATGAACACTGAAGCTTTCTTT
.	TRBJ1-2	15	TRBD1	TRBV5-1	CASSPGTGSNYGYTF	TGCGCCAGCAGCCCCGGGACAGGGTCTAACTATGGCTACACCTTC
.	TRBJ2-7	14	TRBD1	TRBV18	CASSPAQGVHEQYF	TGTGCCAGCTCACCGGCACAGGGGGTCCACGAGCAGTACTTC
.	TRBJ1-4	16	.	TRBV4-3	CASSPFASGLNEKLFF	TGCGCCAGCAGCCCGTTTGCGAGCGGCCTTAATGAAAAACTGTTTTTT
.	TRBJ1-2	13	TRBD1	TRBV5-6	CASSLGQGTGYTF	TGTGCCAGCAGCTTGGGACAGGGGACGGGCTACACCTTC
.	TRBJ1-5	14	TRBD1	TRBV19	CASSLRDRNQPQHF	TGTGCCAGTAGTCTCCGGGACAGGAATCAGCCCCAGCATTTT
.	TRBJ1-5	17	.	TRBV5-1	CASSLGGAGGLNQPQHF	TGCGCCAGCAGCTTGGGGGGCGCGGGGGGCCTCAATCAGCCCCAGCATTTT
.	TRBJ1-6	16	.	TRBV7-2	CASSRGLGNWNSPLHF	TGTGCCAGCAGCAGGGGGTTGGGAAATTGGAATTCACCCCTCCACTTT